This T cell receptor (beta chain) was found in a study of cytomegalovirus exposure and HLA in healthy donors. Overall study context: Early on, a data release was issued that held tens of millions of unique TCRs from HLA-typed donors. Points from the study as a whole: Apart from CMV serostatus, no immune exposure information was available. What TCR beta sequences reportedly achieved was accurate prediction of HLA-A and HLA-B alleles in most subjects.

Primers for the PCR totalled 60 Vbeta and 13 Jbeta. Data came from immunoSEQ multiplex PCR; TCRdb stores just in-frame clones and leaves some out. The repertoire holds some 170,000 clones, with 80% as singletons. In regard to this clone: Its target is not known.

The CDR3 runs to 14 residues. V shed 1 base and J shed 5 bases, with 13 bases lying between them. Germline CDR1 SGDLS, CDR2 YYNGEE. Sequencing was carried out using PBMCs. The TCR comes from a man aged 30 to 39 in good health and CMV-seronegative. The chain is built from TRBV9 and TRBJ2-7; the D gene is possibly TRBD1 (6 bases). In nucleotides, the CDR3 is TGTGCCAGCAGCGTATCAGGGGCTGGCGACGAGCAGTACTTC. Translated, it gives CASSVSGAGDEQYF.